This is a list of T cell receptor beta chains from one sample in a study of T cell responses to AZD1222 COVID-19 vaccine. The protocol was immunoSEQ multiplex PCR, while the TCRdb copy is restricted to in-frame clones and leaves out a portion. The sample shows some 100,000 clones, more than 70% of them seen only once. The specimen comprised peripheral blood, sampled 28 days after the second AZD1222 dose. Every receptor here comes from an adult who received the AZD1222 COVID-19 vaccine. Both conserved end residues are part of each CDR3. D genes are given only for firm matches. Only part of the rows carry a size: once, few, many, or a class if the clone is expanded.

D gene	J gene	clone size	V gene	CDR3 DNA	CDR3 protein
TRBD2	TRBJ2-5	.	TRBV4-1	TGCGCCAGCAGCCGACTAGCGGGGATACCTGGGGAGACCCAGTACTTC	CASSRLAGIPGETQYF
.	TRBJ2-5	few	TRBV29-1	TGCAGCGTTGTGGGGTCCCAAGAGACCCAGTACTTC	CSVVGSQETQYF
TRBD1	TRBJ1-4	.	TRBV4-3	TGCGCCAGCAGCCAAGGGGGGCCGGGACAGCAGAATGAAAAACTGTTTTTT	CASSQGGPGQQNEKLFF
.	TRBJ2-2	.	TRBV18	TGTGCCAGCTCACCCCTTGGGGCGGGGAACACCGGGGAGCTGTTTTTT	CASSPLGAGNTGELFF
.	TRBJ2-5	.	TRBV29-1	TGCAGCGTTGTCCCTATCGAGACCCAGTACTTC	CSVVPIETQYF
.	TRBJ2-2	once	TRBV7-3	TGTGCCAGCAGCTTTGTAAACACCGGGGAGCTGTTTTTT	CASSFVNTGELFF
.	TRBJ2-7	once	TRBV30	TGTGCCTGGAGTGAACTACTCCGGGGGCAGTACTTC	CAWSELLRGQYF
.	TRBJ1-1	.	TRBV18	TGTGCCAGCTCACCGTCAGGGGTGAACACTGAAGCTTTCTTT	CASSPSGVNTEAFF
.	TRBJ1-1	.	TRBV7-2	TGTGCCAGCAGCTTGTACAGGGACCCTGAAGCTTTCTTT	CASSLYRDPEAFF
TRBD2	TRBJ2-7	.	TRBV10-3	TGTGCCATCAGTGACAGCTCAATAGGGACTAGTGGTAGCTCCTACGAGCAGTACTTC	CAISDSSIGTSGSSYEQYF
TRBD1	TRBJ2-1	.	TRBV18	TGTGCCAGCCTTGCGGACAGGAGCCTTGGTGAGCAGTTCTTC	CASLADRSLGEQFF
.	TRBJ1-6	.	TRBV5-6	TGTGCCAGCAGCTTGAGCCCAAGTGGGAGGGGGGGTTCACCCCTCCACTTT	CASSLSPSGRGGSPLHF
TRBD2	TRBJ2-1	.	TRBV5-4	TGTGCCACTAATCCAAGAGCGGGGGGGCCTCACAATGAGCAGTTCTTC	CATNPRAGGPHNEQFF
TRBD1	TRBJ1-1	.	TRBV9	TGTGCCAGCAGCGCAGGACAGGGGGCGCTTGTGGACACTGAAGCTTTCTTT	CASSAGQGALVDTEAFF
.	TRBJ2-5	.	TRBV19	TGTGCCAGTAGTATAGGGCGGCTCCAAGAGACCCAGTACTTC	CASSIGRLQETQYF
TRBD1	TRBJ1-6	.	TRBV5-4	TGTGCCAGCACCTTTAAAATGGGACAGGGGTCCCAATCACCCCTCCACTTT	CASTFKMGQGSQSPLHF
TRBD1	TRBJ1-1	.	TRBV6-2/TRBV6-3	TGTGCCAGCAGTTATTCAGGGGGATTAGCTTTCTTT	CASSYSGGLAFF
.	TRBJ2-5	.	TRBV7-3	TGTGCCAGCAGCGAACTAGCCGCCCTAGAGACCCAGTACTTC	CASSELAALETQYF
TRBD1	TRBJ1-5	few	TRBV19	TGTGCCAGTAGAAGGGACAGGGCGAGCAATCAGCCCCAGCATTTT	CASRRDRASNQPQHF
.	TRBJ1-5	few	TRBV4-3	TGCGCCAGCAGCCAAGAGACAGATAGCAATCAGCCCCAGCATTTT	CASSQETDSNQPQHF
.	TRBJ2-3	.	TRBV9	TGTGCCAGCAGCGCCGGGACTCTAGGGGATACGCAGTATTTT	CASSAGTLGDTQYF
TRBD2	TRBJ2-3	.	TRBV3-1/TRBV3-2	TGTGCCAGCAGCCAACTATACCCGGGACTAGCGGGGGGCCCCGAGGGGGATACGCAGTATTTT	CASSQLYPGLAGGPEGDTQYF
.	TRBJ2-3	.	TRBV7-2	TGTGCCAGCAGCTTAGGGCTGGGGAACAGGGATACGCAGTATTTT	CASSLGLGNRDTQYF
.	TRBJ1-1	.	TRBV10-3	TGTGCCATCATTGGGCAGAACACTGAAGCTTTCTTT	CAIIGQNTEAFF
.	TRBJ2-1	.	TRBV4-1	TGCGCCAGCAGGGGCGGGTTCTACAATGAGCAGTTCTTC	CASRGGFYNEQFF
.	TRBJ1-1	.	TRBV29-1	TGCAGCGTTGGTATTGCAAACACTGAAGCTTTCTTT	CSVGIANTEAFF
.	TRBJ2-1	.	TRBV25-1	TGTGCCAGCAGTGCCGTCCTCTCAACCAATGAGCAGTTCTTC	CASSAVLSTNEQFF